Given below is one T cell receptor beta chain in context. What it binds is not known. The data belong to a study of long-term antiretroviral therapy in people with HIV. The study, taken as a whole, reports: Clones that had undergone expansion before ART prevailed in the repertoire throughout all time points.

They ran version v3.0 of the immunoSEQ assay at survey level. Sequencing was designed to cover about 40,000-50,000 T-cell genomes in each sample. Some clones are missing from TCRdb's copy, which holds only in-frame ones; the method was immunoSEQ multiplex PCR. Of under 20,000 clones in the sample, 75% to 90% were seen once. Germline assignment: CDR1 SNHLY and CDR2 FYNNEI. Deletions cut 6 bases from V and 2 bases from J, with 11 bases between. This CDR3 has 13 amino acids. The TCR comes from a middle-aged man with HIV. J is TRBJ2-7 and V is TRBV2; perhaps D is TRBD1 or TRBD2 (5 bases each). Sequences were derived from unsorted PBMCs, sampled 4.2 years after starting antiretroviral therapy. The CDR3 DNA follows: TGTGCCAGCAGACATCAGGGACCCTACGAGCAGTACTTC. It codes for CASRHQGPYEQYF.